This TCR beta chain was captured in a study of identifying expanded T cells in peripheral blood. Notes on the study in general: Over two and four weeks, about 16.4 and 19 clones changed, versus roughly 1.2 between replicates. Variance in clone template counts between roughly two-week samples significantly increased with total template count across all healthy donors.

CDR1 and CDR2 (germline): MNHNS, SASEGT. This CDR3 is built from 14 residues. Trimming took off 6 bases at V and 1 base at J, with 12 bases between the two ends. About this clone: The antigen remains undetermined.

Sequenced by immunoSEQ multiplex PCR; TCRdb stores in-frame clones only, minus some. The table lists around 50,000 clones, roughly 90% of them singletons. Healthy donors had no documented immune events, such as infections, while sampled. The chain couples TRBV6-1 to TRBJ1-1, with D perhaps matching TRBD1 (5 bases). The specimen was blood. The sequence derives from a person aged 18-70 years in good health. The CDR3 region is CASRRDRSNTEAFF. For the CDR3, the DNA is TGTGCCAGCAGAAGGGACCGGTCGAACACTGAAGCTTTCTTT.